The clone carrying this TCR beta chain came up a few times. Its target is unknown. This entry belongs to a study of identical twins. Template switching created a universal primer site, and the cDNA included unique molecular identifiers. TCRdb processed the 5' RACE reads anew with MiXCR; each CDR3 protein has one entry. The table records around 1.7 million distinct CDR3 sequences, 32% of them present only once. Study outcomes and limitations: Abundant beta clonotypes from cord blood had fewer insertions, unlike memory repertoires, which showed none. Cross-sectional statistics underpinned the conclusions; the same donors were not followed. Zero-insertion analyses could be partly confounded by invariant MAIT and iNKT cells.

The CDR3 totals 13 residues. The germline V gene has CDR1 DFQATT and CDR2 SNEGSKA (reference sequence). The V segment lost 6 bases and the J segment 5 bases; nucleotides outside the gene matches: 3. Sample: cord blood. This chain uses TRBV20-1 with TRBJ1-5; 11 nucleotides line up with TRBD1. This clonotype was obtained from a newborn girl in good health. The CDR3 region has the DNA TGCAGTGCCGCGGACAGGGGGCATCAGCCCCAGCATTTT. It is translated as CSAADRGHQPQHF.